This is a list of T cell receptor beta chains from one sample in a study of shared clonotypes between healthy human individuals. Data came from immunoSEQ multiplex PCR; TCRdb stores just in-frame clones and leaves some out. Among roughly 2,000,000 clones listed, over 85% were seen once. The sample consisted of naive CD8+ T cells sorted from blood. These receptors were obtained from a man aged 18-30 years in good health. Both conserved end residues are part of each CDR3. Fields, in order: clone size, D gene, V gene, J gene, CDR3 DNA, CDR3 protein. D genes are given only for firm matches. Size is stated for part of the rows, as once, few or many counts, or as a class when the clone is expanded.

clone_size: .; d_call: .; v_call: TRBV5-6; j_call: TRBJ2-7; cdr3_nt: TGTGCCAGCAGCCGAAGCGGCTACGAGCAGTACTTC; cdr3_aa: CASSRSGYEQYF
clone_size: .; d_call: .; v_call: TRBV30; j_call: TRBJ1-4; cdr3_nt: TGTGCCTGGGATGGAGGAGAAAAACTGTTTTTT; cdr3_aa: CAWDGGEKLFF
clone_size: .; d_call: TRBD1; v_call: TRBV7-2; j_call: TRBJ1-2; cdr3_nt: TGTGCCAGCAGCTTAGATGGCCCGACAGGGTTCGCTAACTATGGCTACACCTTC; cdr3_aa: CASSLDGPTGFANYGYTF
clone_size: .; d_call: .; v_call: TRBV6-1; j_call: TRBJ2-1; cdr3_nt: TGTGCCACCAACTTTGGCCAGCAGTTCTTC; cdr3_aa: CATNFGQQFF
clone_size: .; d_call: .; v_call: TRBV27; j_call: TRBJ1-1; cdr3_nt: TGTGCCAGCAGTTTGAGCAGGGATACTGAAGCTTTCTTT; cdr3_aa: CASSLSRDTEAFF
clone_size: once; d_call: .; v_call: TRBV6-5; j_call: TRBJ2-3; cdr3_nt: TGTGCCAGCAGGGGACTGGAGGGCACAGATACGCAGTATTTT; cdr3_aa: CASRGLEGTDTQYF
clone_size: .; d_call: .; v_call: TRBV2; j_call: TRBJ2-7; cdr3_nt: TGTGCCAGCAGTACCTGCCAGTGGTGCGAGCAGTACTTC; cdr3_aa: CASSTCQWCEQYF
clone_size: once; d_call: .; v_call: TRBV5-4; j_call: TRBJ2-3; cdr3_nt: TGTGCCAGCAGCTTTCCCAAAACCTACCGGGACGGAGCTAGCACAGATACGCAGTATTTT; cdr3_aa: CASSFPKTYRDGASTDTQYF
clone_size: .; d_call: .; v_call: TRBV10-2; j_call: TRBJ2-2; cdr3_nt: TGCGCCAGCAGCGCCCTAGGATCGAACACCGGGGAGCTGTTTTTT; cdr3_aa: CASSALGSNTGELFF
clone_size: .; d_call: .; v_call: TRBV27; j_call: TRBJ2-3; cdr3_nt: TGTGCCAGCAGTTTTCCGGGCACAGATACGCAGTATTTT; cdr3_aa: CASSFPGTDTQYF
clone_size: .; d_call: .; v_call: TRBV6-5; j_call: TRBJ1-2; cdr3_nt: TGTGCCAGCAGTTTTGACCCCGACCCAGGGAACTATGGCTACACCTTC; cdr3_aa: CASSFDPDPGNYGYTF
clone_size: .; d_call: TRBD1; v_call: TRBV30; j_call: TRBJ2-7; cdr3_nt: TGTGCCTGGCGGACAGGGATTACCTACGAGCAGTACTTC; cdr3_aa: CAWRTGITYEQYF
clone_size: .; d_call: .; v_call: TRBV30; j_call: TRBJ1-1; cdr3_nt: TGTGCCTGGAGGGACGAGATCGGACACCGGAACACTGAAGCTTTCTTT; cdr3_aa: CAWRDEIGHRNTEAFF
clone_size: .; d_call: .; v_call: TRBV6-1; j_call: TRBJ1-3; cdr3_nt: TGTGCCAGCAGTGAATATTTCCAGGGGCCAAACACCATATATTTT; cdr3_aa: CASSEYFQGPNTIYF
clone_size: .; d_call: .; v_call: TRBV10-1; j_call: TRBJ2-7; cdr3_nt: TGCGCCAGCAGTGAGGCCCCATCCTACGAGCAGTACTTC; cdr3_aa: CASSEAPSYEQYF
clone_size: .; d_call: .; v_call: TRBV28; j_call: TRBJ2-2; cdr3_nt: TGTGCCAGCAGCATCACAGGGTTTGGAGGGGAGCTGTTTTTT; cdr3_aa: CASSITGFGGELFF
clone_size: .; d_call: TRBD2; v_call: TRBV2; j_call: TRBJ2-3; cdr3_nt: TGTGCCAGCAGTGAATGGTCGGAGCGGGGGGTCATAAGAACTAGCACAGATACGCAGTATTTT; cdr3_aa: CASSEWSERGVIRTSTDTQYF
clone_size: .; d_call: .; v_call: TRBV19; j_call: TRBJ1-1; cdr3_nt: TGTGCCAGTAGGGGGAACCTGAACACTGAAGCTTTCTTT; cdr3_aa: CASRGNLNTEAFF